The 24 T cell receptor beta chains presented below share a single source sample, sequenced in a study of T cells after yellow fever vaccination (dated by TCRdb to the late 2010s). The library relied on 5' RACE. Sequencing took place on an Illumina NovaSeq 6000. TCRdb redid the processing of the public reads, applying fastp at Q25 and MiXCR, and retained in-frame beta chains. Duplicate CDR3 protein sequences are folded into a single record with the most common DNA and genes. The table for this sample lists 150,000 to 200,000 distinct CDR3 sequences; approximately 10% of them were counted only once. The leading ten clones occupy about 38% of the sample. The treatment or condition label for this specimen denotes: live attenuated yellow fever vaccine strain. The material was CD8+ T cells sorted from PBMCs, obtained 15 days after the yellow fever booster vaccination. Receptor source: a man younger than 30 who received the YFV17D yellow fever vaccine.

The chain employs TRBV2 and TRBJ2-1, with D possibly being TRBD1 or TRBD2 (5 bases each). With 10 bases removed from V and 10 bases from J, the gap between germline ends came to 11 bases. The CDR3 runs 10 residues. Germline loops: CDR1 SNHLY, CDR2 FYNNEI. The CDR3 DNA follows: TGTGCCACTTTCCGGGGCGAGCAGTTCTTC. Translation: CATFRGEQFF.

V gene TRBV11-2 combines with J gene TRBJ2-2; 8 nucleotides line up with TRBD2. V gave up 4 bases and J gave up 4 bases; unmatched junction bases: 5. Germline CDR1 reads SGHAT; CDR2 reads FQNNGV. This CDR3 is built from 15 residues. CDR3 in amino acids: CASSYGLAATGELFF. The CDR3 DNA is TGTGCCAGCAGCTACGGACTAGCAGCCACCGGGGAGCTGTTTTTT.

V gene TRBV5-1 combines with J gene TRBJ1-6; D perhaps matches TRBD1 (5 bases). The CDR3 loop spans 15 amino acids. Germline lookup yields CDR1 SGHRS and CDR2 YFSETQ. The V gene lost 3 bases and the J gene lost 7 bases, with 14 bases spanning the gap. The chain's CDR3 is CASSSTLRDNSPLHF. CDR3 sequence (DNA): TGCGCCAGCAGCTCGACACTGAGGGACAATTCACCCCTCCACTTT.

This clonotype was observed a few times. The chain couples TRBV6-1 to TRBJ1-5, with TRBD1 matching 7 bases. V lost 5 bases and J lost 3; bases outside the gene matches: 4. The CDR3 is 14 residues long. The germline gives CDR1 MNHNS, CDR2 SASEGT. The CDR3 here is CASSLQGHNQPQHF. The DNA for the CDR3 is TGTGCCAGCAGTCTACAGGGGCACAATCAGCCCCAGCATTTT.

The chain combines TRBV27 with TRBJ2-3; D gene ambiguous. Germline-derived CDR1 and CDR2 are MNHEY and SMNVEV (reference sequence). This CDR3 comprises 13 residues. V was cut by 3 bases and J by 4 bases, with 8 bases left in between. The CDR3 coding sequence is TGTGCCAGCAGTTTCGTAGAAGCAGATACGCAGTATTTT. Translating it yields CASSFVEADTQYF.

The DNA for the CDR3 is TGCGCCAGCAGCCAAGCTGCCAGGGTCGATAATGAGCAGTTCTTC. It codes for CASSQAARVDNEQFF. The V gene is TRBV4-1, the J gene TRBJ2-1; weak D call: TRBD1 (5 bases). CDR1 MGHRA and CDR2 YSYEKL come from the germline V gene. Trimming removed 1 base at V and 7 bases at J, with 14 bases between. The CDR3 covers 15 residues.

This clonotype has a single count. V gene TRBV4-1 combines with J gene TRBJ1-5; a possible D gene is TRBD1 (5 bases). Trimming took 2 bases from V and 6 from J, leaving 14 bases between them. This CDR3 has 15 residues. Germline assignment: CDR1 MGHRA and CDR2 YSYEKL. Here the CDR3 DNA reads TGCGCCAGCAGCCAATCCCCCGGGGGGGGTCAGCCCCAGCATTTT. Translated: CASSQSPGGGQPQHF.

This clonotype was observed a handful of times. The V gene is TRBV20-1, the J gene TRBJ2-2; 7 positions agree with TRBD2. From germline, CDR1 is DFQATT and CDR2 SNEGSKA (reference sequence). The CDR3 has 17 amino acids. After removal of 0 bases from V and 2 bases from J, the junction contained 9 bases not matched to a gene. CDR3 sequence: CSAREALGGSNTGELFF. CDR3 coding DNA: TGCAGTGCTAGAGAAGCTCTCGGGGGGTCCAACACCGGGGAGCTGTTTTTT.

V is TRBV10-3 and J is TRBJ2-5, with D possibly matching TRBD1 (6 bases). V was pared by 0 bases and J by 5 bases, with 25 bases between. In germline, CDR1 is ENHRY, CDR2 SYGVKD. The CDR3 has 19 amino acids. For the CDR3, the DNA is TGTGCCATCAGTGAGTCGCTGGGCAGGGGAAGTCCCCGAGCGGAGACCCAGTACTTC. This codes for CAISESLGRGSPRAETQYF.

V is TRBV28 and J is TRBJ2-5; D is possibly TRBD1 or TRBD2 (6 bases each). Trimming removed 8 bases at V and 5 bases at J, with 21 bases between. The CDR3 runs to 15 residues. The germline CDR1 and CDR2 sequences are MDHEN and SYDVKM. CDR3 loop: CASGPPGARDETQYF. DNA of the CDR3: TGTGCCAGCGGCCCCCCGGGGGCGCGGGATGAGACCCAGTACTTC. Filled out from reference TRBV28 and TRBJ2-5, the complete variable domain reads DVKVTQSSRYLVKRTGEKVFLECVQDMDHENMFWYRQDPGLGLRLIYFSYDVKMKEKGDIPEGYSVSREKKERFSLILESASTNQTSMYLCASGPPGARDETQYFGPGTRLLVL.

This chain connects TRBV4-1 to TRBJ1-1; tentatively, D is TRBD1 (6 bases). The germline V gene has CDR1 MGHRA and CDR2 YSYEKL. The CDR3 is 15 amino acids. Trimming took 9 bases from V and 5 from J, leaving 22 bases between them. In DNA form, the CDR3 reads TGCGCCAGTCGGGGGGGGCGCGGTTTGATAACTGAAGCTTTCTTT. Its protein product is CASRGGRGLITEAFF.

The V gene is TRBV9, the J gene TRBJ2-3, with TRBD1 identical over 8 bases. The CDR3 runs 18 residues. V lost 2 bases, J lost 6 bases, and 17 bases stayed unmatched. The V gene's germline CDR1 is SGDLS and CDR2 YYNGEE. The CDR3 spells CASSVAHAGGLTTDTQYF. Written as DNA, the CDR3 is TGTGCCAGCAGCGTGGCCCATGCAGGGGGCCTTACAACGGATACGCAGTATTTT.

The chain has TRBV4-1 and TRBJ1-1, with D possibly TRBD1 on 6 matching bases. This CDR3 is built from 12 residues. CDR1 MGHRA and CDR2 YSYEKL come from the germline V gene. Trimming pared 5 bases from V and 9 bases from J, leaving 13 bases between. The CDR3 reads CASSWAGGQAFF. The DNA of the CDR3 is TGCGCCAGCAGCTGGGCCGGGGGGCAAGCTTTCTTT.

Many counts were recorded for this clonotype. The rearrangement links TRBV5-1 to TRBJ1-1, with 10 nucleotides matching TRBD1. The V segment lost 4 bases and the J segment 1 base; nucleotides outside the gene matches: 7. CDR1 SGHRS and CDR2 YFSETQ come from the germline V gene. CDR3 length: 16 amino acids. Written as DNA, the CDR3 is TGCGCCAGCAGCCGGGGACAGGGGAGGACGAACACTGAAGCTTTCTTT. This sequence encodes CASSRGQGRTNTEAFF.

This clonotype has a handful of counts. The rearrangement joins TRBV19 to TRBJ2-7, with 11 bases lining up with TRBD1. CDR3 length: 15 residues. V gave up 5 bases and J gave up 4 bases; unmatched junction bases: 7. Germline V gene sequence: CDR1 LNHDA, CDR2 SQIVND (reference sequence). CDR3 sequence reads: CASSHGGTGGYEQYF. CDR3 coding DNA: TGTGCCAGTAGTCACGGCGGGACAGGGGGGTACGAGCAGTACTTC.

The V call is TRBV3-1, the J call TRBJ2-3; 13 bases are shared with TRBD2. Germline CDR1 is LGHDT and CDR2 is YNNKEL (reference sequence). Trimming cost V 7 bases and J 8 bases; bases outside gene matches: 6. The CDR3 consists of 14 residues. CDR3 in amino acids: CASNQGLAGPTQYF. CDR3 sequence (DNA): TGTGCCAGCAACCAGGGACTAGCGGGACCTACGCAGTATTTT.

This clonotype has a count of ten or more. The chain is built from TRBV5-1 and TRBJ2-3; D unclear. This CDR3 has 14 residues. Trimming took 1 base from V and 5 from J, leaving 11 bases between them. The germline CDR1 and CDR2 sequences are SGHRS and YFSETQ. The chain's CDR3 is CASSLLGSRDTQYF. The CDR3 nucleotides are TGCGCCAGCAGCTTGCTAGGTAGTCGAGATACGCAGTATTTT. The full variable domain, with the rest looked up from reference TRBV5-1 and TRBJ2-3, is KAGVTQTPRYLIKTRGQQVTLSCSPISGHRSVSWYQQTPGQGLQFLFEYFSETQRNKGNFPGRFSGRQFSNSRSEMNVSTLELGDSALYLCASSLLGSRDTQYFGPGTRLTVL.

The chain links TRBV7-9 to TRBJ2-7, with 8 positions matching TRBD2. CDR3 length equals 14 residues. The V segment lost 6 bases and the J segment 6 bases; nucleotides outside the gene matches: 10. From germline, CDR1 is SEHNR and CDR2 FQNEAQ (reference sequence). DNA for the CDR3: TGTGCCAGCAGACCCGTTAGCGGGGTGGGCGAGCAGTACTTC. Translated: CASRPVSGVGEQYF.

This clonotype was counted a few times. The chain is built from TRBV7-9 and TRBJ2-1; 8 positions match TRBD2. This CDR3 is built from 15 residues. J lost 7 bases, V lost 3 bases, and 8 bases had no gene match. Germline V gene sequence: CDR1 SEHNR, CDR2 FQNEAQ (reference sequence). In DNA form, the CDR3 reads TGTGCCAGCAGCTTCTTAGCGGGGCTTGGAAATGAGCAGTTCTTC. It encodes CASSFLAGLGNEQFF.

This clonotype was observed a few times. The rearrangement links TRBV12-3 or TRBV12-4 to TRBJ2-5, with D perhaps TRBD2 (5 bases). This CDR3 has 14 amino acids. The V end was cut by 8 bases, the J end by 5 bases, with 18 bases between. CDR3: CASRLSGYRETQYF. Written as DNA, the CDR3 is TGTGCCAGCCGATTATCGGGGTACCGGGAGACCCAGTACTTC.

This clonotype was seen at least ten times. The rearrangement links TRBV15 to TRBJ2-7; the match to TRBD2 covers 8 bases. The V gene end was trimmed by 5 bases and the J gene end by 6 bases; junction bases not matched to a gene: 12. This CDR3 has 15 amino acids. Germline-derived CDR1 and CDR2 are LNHNV and YYDKDF (reference sequence). The CDR3 sequence is CATSRGTSLLGEQYF. CDR3 nucleotide sequence: TGTGCCACCAGCCGCGGGACTAGTCTTTTAGGCGAGCAGTACTTC.

The J gene is TRBJ1-2, the V gene TRBV4-3, with 8 positions matching TRBD1. CDR3 size: 17 residues. V lost 0 bases and J lost 3; bases outside the gene matches: 9. Germline assignment: CDR1 LGHNA and CDR2 YSLEER. The DNA of the CDR3 is TGCGCCAGCAGCCAAGAAGGGGACAGGACCTTCCACTATGGCTACACCTTC. It codes for CASSQEGDRTFHYGYTF.

This chain joins TRBV15 and TRBJ1-5, with D uncertain. V was clipped by 8 bases and J by 0 bases, with 14 bases between them. The germline CDR1 and CDR2 sequences are LNHNV and YYDKDF (reference sequence). The CDR3 runs to 15 residues. DNA for the CDR3: TGTGCCACCGGAAAGGACGACAATAGCAATCAGCCCCAGCATTTT. This gives the protein CATGKDDNSNQPQHF.

The chain combines TRBV27 with TRBJ2-6, with no clear D. Germline CDR1 MNHEY, CDR2 SMNVEV (reference sequence). This CDR3 region has 14 residues. The V end lost 3 bases, the J end lost 0 bases, and 3 bases lay between the germline ends. In DNA form, the CDR3 reads TGTGCCAGCAGTTTCGTCTCTGGGGCCAACGTCCTGACTTTC. Its protein product is CASSFVSGANVLTF.